The clone carrying this T cell receptor (beta chain) was seen a single time. Profiling relied on immunoSEQ multiplex PCR, and the TCRdb table lists in-frame clones only, not all of them. The data show 40,000 to 55,000 clones, approximately 90% seen once. The sample comes from a study of T cell changes during pregnancy in multiple sclerosis. The sample here was CD4+ T cells from peripheral blood mononuclear cells, taken before pregnancy. The TCR was taken from a female donor with multiple sclerosis, enrolled in a pregnancy study.

The CDR3 loop is CASSLASGGQETQYF. For the CDR3, the DNA is TGCGCCAGCAGCTTGGCGTCAGGGGGGCAAGAGACCCAGTACTTC. The chain carries TRBV5-1 and TRBJ2-5; tentative D call: TRBD1 (7 bases). Germline V gene lookup returns CDR1 SGHRS and CDR2 YFSETQ. Trimming shortened V by 0 bases and J by 2 bases, and 11 bases separated the two germline ends. The CDR3 spans 15 residues.